This T cell receptor beta chain was retrieved from a study of cytomegalovirus exposure and HLA in healthy donors. The primer mix had 60 Vbeta and 13 Jbeta primers. The data were produced by immunoSEQ multiplex PCR, yet TCRdb's version contains in-frame clones alone and is incomplete. This table holds under 200,000 clones, roughly 85% found once. The CDR3 totals 15 residues. CDR1 and CDR2 from the germline V gene are GTSNPN and SVGIG (reference sequence). Trimming removed 4 bases from V and 1 base from J, with 11 bases in between. Study-wide results and caveats: Analyses of presence/absence relied on an assumption of roughly uniform sequencing depth across donors. Other equally common chains were less clonally expanded than HLA-associated TCR beta chains, a later analysis showed. For most subjects, TCR beta sequences were reported to predict HLA-A and HLA-B alleles with accuracy. V- and J-gene trimming of TCR beta was linked (in a later analysis) to a missense DCLRE1C variant.

Note on this clone: Its antigen remains unknown.

The source is a man aged 30-40 years in good health and CMV-seronegative. The specimen was PBMCs. V gene TRBV30 combines with J gene TRBJ2-6, with D unclear. CDR3 DNA: TGTGCCTGGAACATGGGCAGGTCTGGGGCCAACGTCCTGACTTTC. This translates into CAWNMGRSGANVLTF.